The clone carrying this T cell receptor beta chain has just a few counts. What it recognizes is unknown. The sample comes from a study of identical twins. Unique molecular identifiers were present on cDNA, and template switching added a universal primer site. TCRdb re-derived calls from the 5' RACE reads in MiXCR, one entry per CDR3 protein. Here the sample spans around 1.7 million distinct CDR3 sequences, about 31% being singletons. Points from the study as a whole: Abundant beta clonotypes from cord blood had fewer insertions, unlike memory repertoires, which showed none. Out-of-frame TCR alpha sharing observed in monozygotic twins exceeded model estimates.

This TCR derives from a newborn girl in good health. Material for sequencing was cord blood.

DNA for the CDR3: TGTGCCACCAGCAGCAAAAGGGGGACTAGCGGTTACAATGAGCAGTTCTTC. Translating gives CATSSKRGTSGYNEQFF. The chain carries TRBV15 and TRBJ2-1; 11 nucleotides line up with TRBD2. The ends lost 3 bases at V and 4 bases at J; junction bases unmatched: 8. This CDR3 is built from 17 residues. Per the germline V gene, CDR1 is LNHNV and CDR2 is YYDKDF (reference sequence).